The 24 T cell receptor beta chains below were found in one sample sequenced in a study of shared clonotypes between healthy human individuals. CD45RO-negative, CCR7-selected cells formed the naive CD8 fraction, which excluded terminally differentiated effector memory CD45RA+ cells. The assay was immunoSEQ multiplex PCR, and TCRdb's table has in-frame clones only and misses some. The repertoire holds approximately 2,200,000 clones, with about 92% as singletons. Sequences were obtained from naive CD8+ T cells from PBMCs. These receptors were obtained from a man in his late teens or twenties in good health. Some clones in this sample may be carry-over from other donors' samples.

The V call is TRBV5-4, the J call TRBJ2-7; 9 bases match TRBD2. After removal of 2 bases from V and 4 bases from J, the junction contained 4 bases not matched to a gene. The germline gives CDR1 SGHNT, CDR2 YYREEE (reference sequence). The CDR3 extends over 14 amino acids. The CDR3 sequence is CASSFETSGYEQYF. The CDR3 region has the DNA TGTGCCAGCAGCTTTGAGACTAGCGGTTACGAGCAGTACTTC.

Regarding this clone: The junction and the germline gene differ at one end; a read error may be behind it. This rearrangement joins TRBV7-9 to TRBJ2-5, with D maybe TRBD2 (5 bases). There are 15 residues in the CDR3. Per germline, CDR1 SEHNR and CDR2 FQNEAQ (reference sequence). CDR3 loop: CASSSGIRGRETQYF. The CDR3 DNA reads as TGCGCCAGCAGCTCCGGCATCCGAGGGAGAGAGACCCAGTACTTC. Based on the CDR3 plus reference TRBV7-9 and TRBJ2-5, the full variable domain is DTGVSQNPRHKITKRGQNVTFRCDPISEHNRLYWYRQTLGQGPEFLTYFQNEAQLEKSRLLSDRFSAERPKGSFSTLEIQRTEQGDSAMYLCASSSGIRGRETQYFGPGTRLLVL.

This clone was recorded once. The chain carries TRBV11-2 and TRBJ2-5; TRBD2 matches at 8 bases. V shed 2 bases, J shed 2 bases, and the junction held 1 base outside the gene matches. CDR3 size: 14 residues. The germline gives CDR1 SGHAT, CDR2 FQNNGV. The CDR3 DNA is TGTGCCAGCAGCTTAATAGCGGGGCAAGAGACCCAGTACTTC. It specifies CASSLIAGQETQYF.

This chain uses TRBV4-1 with TRBJ2-1; 9 nucleotides align to TRBD1. Germline CDR1 is MGHRA and CDR2 is YSYEKL. The CDR3 has 16 amino acids. After removal of 1 base from V and 2 bases from J, the junction contained 3 bases not matched to a gene. The CDR3 bases are TGCGCCAGCAGCCAAGTACAGGGGGCTCCCTACAATGAGCAGTTCTTC. The encoded protein is CASSQVQGAPYNEQFF.

The chain employs TRBV15 and TRBJ1-4; D not certain. Germline CDR1 reads LNHNV; CDR2 reads YYDKDF (reference sequence). This CDR3 is 15 amino acids long. V gave up 1 base and J gave up 7 bases, with 13 bases separating them. The CDR3 DNA follows: TGTGCCACCAGCAGAGCAGGACCCGGCAGTGAAAAACTGTTTTTT. Amino acids: CATSRAGPGSEKLFF.

The V and J genes are TRBV28 and TRBJ2-7; D not certain. The CDR3 extends over 13 amino acids. Germline loops: CDR1 MDHEN, CDR2 SYDVKM. Trimming removed 6 bases from V and 3 bases from J, with 12 bases in between. CDR3 nucleotide sequence: TGTGCCAGCAGCTCGTACAGCCTCTACGAGCAGTACTTC. This gives the protein CASSSYSLYEQYF.

The CDR3 protein is CASSQTRQGYYEQYF. The CDR3 DNA is TGTGCCAGCAGTCAAACCAGACAGGGCTACTACGAGCAGTACTTC. The rearrangement uses TRBV6-1 and TRBJ2-7; 7 bases are a match to TRBD1. Germline V CDR1 and CDR2: MNHNS, SASEGT. The V segment lost 5 bases and the J segment 3 bases; nucleotides outside the gene matches: 10. CDR3 length: 15 amino acids.

This clone was detected only a few times. This sequence joins TRBV19 and TRBJ2-2; D is unclear. Germline loops: CDR1 LNHDA, CDR2 SQIVND (reference sequence). This CDR3 is 12 amino acids long. V was trimmed by 10 bases and J by 5 bases, leaving 11 bases between them. The CDR3 loop reads CATLEPTGELFF. DNA for the CDR3: TGTGCCACCTTGGAACCGACCGGGGAGCTGTTTTTT.

The chain employs TRBV28 and TRBJ2-6; D gene uncertain. The germline V and J ends were trimmed by 5 bases and 0 bases, with 14 bases remaining between them. Germline values: CDR1 MDHEN, CDR2 SYDVKM. There are 17 residues in the CDR3. Here the CDR3 DNA reads TGTGCCAGCAGTACCATTGGGCTCGACTCTGGGGCCAACGTCCTGACTTTC. It codes for CASSTIGLDSGANVLTF.

This chain connects TRBV5-4 to TRBJ1-2; maybe TRBD1 (6 bases). CDR3 size: 12 residues. Trimming shortened V by 3 bases and J by 4 bases, and 7 bases separated the two germline ends. Germline V CDR1 and CDR2: SGHNT, YYREEE (reference sequence). Written as DNA, the CDR3 is TGTGCCAGCAGCTCGGACAGCTATGGCTACACCTTC. Residues: CASSSDSYGYTF.

This clone was recorded once. This chain connects TRBV13 to TRBJ2-7; TRBD2 agrees at 7 bases. With V trimmed by 4 bases and J by 3 bases, 9 bases remained unmatched. The germline gives CDR1 PRHDT, CDR2 FYEKMQ (reference sequence). This CDR3 spans 15 amino acids. CDR3 region: CASSSRLGDYYEQYF. Here the CDR3 DNA reads TGTGCCAGCAGCTCCCGACTGGGGGACTACTACGAGCAGTACTTC.

V gene TRBV27 combines with J gene TRBJ2-2; 9 nucleotides align to TRBD2. The V gene end was trimmed by 10 bases and the J gene end by 6 bases; junction bases not matched to a gene: 12. CDR1 MNHEY and CDR2 SMNVEV come from the germline V gene (reference sequence). This CDR3 is 15 amino acids long. CDR3 region: CATRGREGPAGELFF. CDR3 sequence (DNA): TGTGCCACCCGGGGGCGGGAGGGCCCCGCCGGGGAGCTGTTTTTT.

This clone was recorded once. Sequence at one end of the junction differs from germline and may be a read error. The chain uses TRBV6-1 and TRBJ1-1, with D possibly matching TRBD1 (6 bases). The CDR3 covers 15 residues. The germline V gene encodes CDR1 MNHNS and CDR2 SASEGT. CDR3 loop: CASSEAFRGVGEAFF. CDR3 DNA sequence: TGTGCCAGCAGCGAAGCCTTCAGGGGAGTGGGAGAAGCTTTCTTT.

This clone was seen once. As DNA, the CDR3 is TGCAGCGTTCTCACCGGACAGGGGGCCGCGAACACCATATATTTT. It yields the protein CSVLTGQGAANTIYF. V and J are TRBV29-1 and TRBJ1-3; 11 bases align to TRBD1. The CDR3 covers 15 residues. Germline CDR1 is SQVTM and CDR2 is ANQGSEA. After removal of 5 bases from V and 7 bases from J, the junction contained 10 bases not matched to a gene.

J is TRBJ2-1 and V is TRBV18; D may be TRBD1 or TRBD2 (5 bases each). V was pared by 2 bases and J by 4 bases, with 9 bases between. Germline V gene data show CDR1 as KGHSH and CDR2 as LQKENI. This CDR3 contains 14 residues. CDR3 bases: TGTGCCAGCTCACCATTGGGGGTATACAATGAGCAGTTCTTC. Translated, it gives CASSPLGVYNEQFF.

The chain joins TRBV4-1 to TRBJ1-1; D is ambiguous. V lost 2 bases and J lost 7, with 11 bases in between. The CDR3 sequence is 13 residues long. Germline CDR1 is MGHRA and CDR2 is YSYEKL. The chain's CDR3 is CASSQTGSSEAFF. Written as DNA, the CDR3 is TGCGCCAGCAGCCAAACCGGGTCGAGTGAAGCTTTCTTT.

This clone was seen a single time. The chain links TRBV19 to TRBJ1-1; unclear D gene. V was shortened by 10 bases and J by 1 base, with 16 bases between the two germline ends. The CDR3 is made up of 14 amino acids. Germline CDR1 LNHDA, CDR2 SQIVND (reference sequence). The CDR3 protein is CATLPRFGNTEAFF. In nucleotides, the CDR3 is TGTGCCACCCTGCCGAGGTTCGGGAACACTGAAGCTTTCTTT.

The chain couples TRBV28 to TRBJ2-7; 8 bases line up with TRBD2. The trim removed 4 bases at V and 3 bases at J, leaving 2 bases unmatched. Germline V gene data show CDR1 as MDHEN and CDR2 as SYDVKM. CDR3 length equals 13 residues. In nucleotides, the CDR3 is TGTGCCAGCAGTTCGGGACTAGTCTACGAGCAGTACTTC. Protein: CASSSGLVYEQYF.

The chain employs TRBV5-6 and TRBJ2-7; tentative D call: TRBD1 (7 bases). This CDR3 is built from 15 residues. Germline V CDR1 and CDR2: SGHDT, YYEEEE. The ends were cut back, 1 base at V and 5 bases at J, with 16 bases in the middle. The chain's CDR3 is CASSLFQGGAHEQYF. The CDR3 DNA is TGTGCCAGCAGCTTGTTTCAGGGGGGTGCCCACGAGCAGTACTTC.

V is TRBV19 and J is TRBJ1-5; no definite D call. The ends were cut back, 7 bases at V and 0 bases at J, with 10 bases in the middle. In germline, CDR1 is LNHDA, CDR2 SQIVND (reference sequence). The CDR3 is made up of 14 amino acids. This CDR3 reads CASNLDYSNQPQHF. The CDR3 bases are TGTGCCAGTAATCTAGACTATAGCAATCAGCCCCAGCATTTT.

The genes are TRBV7-3 and TRBJ1-1; possible D gene TRBD1, 6 bases. The length of the CDR3 is 15 residues. Trimming took off 5 bases at V and 1 base at J, with 14 bases between the two ends. Germline V lookup: CDR1 SGHTA, CDR2 FQGTGA. The DNA for the CDR3 is TGTGCCAGCAGCCCCCATGGGGGCAGGAACACTGAAGCTTTCTTT. It specifies CASSPHGGRNTEAFF. Using reference TRBV7-3 and TRBJ1-1 for the parts outside the CDR3, the full variable domain is GAGVSQTPSNKVTEKGKYVELRCDPISGHTALYWYRQSLGQGPEFLIYFQGTGAADDSGLPNDRFFAVRPEGSVSTLKIQRTERGDSAVYLCASSPHGGRNTEAFFGQGTRLTVV.

This clone was detected once. This sequence joins TRBV6-5 and TRBJ2-7; D could derive from TRBD1 or TRBD2 (6 bases each). V lost 2 bases, J lost 3 bases, and 14 bases lay in between. Germline assignment: CDR1 MNHEY and CDR2 SVGAGI. This CDR3 has 15 residues. For the CDR3, the DNA is TGTGCCAGCAGTTACAGGGGGAGGAAGGGCTACGAGCAGTACTTC. It codes for CASSYRGRKGYEQYF.

This clone was detected once. CDR3 DNA sequence: TGTGCCAGCAGCTTAGTAGGCCACTCCCTTGAAGCTTTCTTT. Translated: CASSLVGHSLEAFF. The rearrangement joins TRBV7-9 to TRBJ1-1; D unclear. CDR3 length: 14 amino acids. V was shortened by 1 base and J by 7 bases, with 13 bases between the two germline ends. Germline CDR1 SEHNR, CDR2 FQNEAQ (reference sequence).

The chain joins TRBV27 to TRBJ2-3, with a tentative D call TRBD2 (6 bases). V gave up 1 base and J gave up 0 bases, with 11 bases separating them. This CDR3 region has 16 residues. Germline values: CDR1 MNHEY, CDR2 SMNVEV (reference sequence). The CDR3 sequence is CASSLLGGTSTDTQYF. The CDR3 coding sequence is TGTGCCAGCAGTTTATTGGGGGGAACTAGCACAGATACGCAGTATTTT.